These 30 T cell receptor beta chains were sequenced from one sample in a study of T cell changes during pregnancy in multiple sclerosis. Generated by immunoSEQ multiplex PCR, the TCRdb table keeps only in-frame clones and is missing some. The table lists about 41,000 clones, about 89% of them singletons, with under 0.7% in the top ten. The source was CD4+ T cells from peripheral blood mononuclear cells, collected in the first trimester of pregnancy. These receptors were collected from a female donor with multiple sclerosis, enrolled in a pregnancy study.

The rearrangement joins TRBV7-4 to TRBJ1-1, with D possibly TRBD1 on 6 matching bases. Between the trimmed V and J ends, which lost 5 bases and 4 bases, there was a span of 20 bases. Germline loops: CDR1 SGHVT, CDR2 SQSDAQ. CDR3 size: 16 residues. In DNA form, the CDR3 reads TGTGCCAGCAGCCCCCGCCCTGGACAGTTCTTCACTGAAGCTTTCTTT. Protein: CASSPRPGQFFTEAFF. Using reference TRBV7-4 and TRBJ1-1 for the parts outside the CDR3, the full variable domain is GAGVSQSPRYKVAKRGRDVALRCDSISGHVTLYWYRQTLGQGSEVLTYSQSDAQRDKSGRPSGRFSAERPERSVSTLKIQRTEQGDSAVYLCASSPRPGQFFTEAFFGQGTRLTVV.

This clone was counted once. The chain recombines TRBV11-2 with TRBJ1-2, with D tentatively TRBD1 (5 bases). V lost 8 bases, J lost 6 bases, and 25 bases lay in between. The length of the CDR3 is 16 residues. In germline, CDR1 is SGHAT, CDR2 FQNNGV. The CDR3 loop reads CASAKERRVGVHGYTF. In DNA, the CDR3 is TGTGCCAGCGCGAAAGAGCGGAGGGTAGGGGTTCATGGCTACACCTTC.

The chain recombines TRBV5-6 with TRBJ2-4; D unresolved. The CDR3 sequence is 14 residues long. Trimming removed 0 bases from V and 4 bases from J, with 8 bases in between. CDR1 is SGHDT, CDR2 YYEEEE, per germline. Written as DNA, the CDR3 is TGTGCCAGCAGCTTGGGACTGTTTAAAAACATTCAGTACTTC. Translated, it gives CASSLGLFKNIQYF.

In this sample, this clone turned up once. V usage is TRBV30 and J usage is TRBJ2-7; 7 bases line up with TRBD2. V dropped 2 bases and J dropped 7; count of bases not matched to a gene: 11. Germline assignment: CDR1 GTSNPN and CDR2 SVGIG (reference sequence). This CDR3 spans 14 amino acids. The CDR3 here is CAWSRSLQGGEQYF. The CDR3 DNA is TGTGCCTGGAGTCGCTCCCTGCAGGGAGGGGAGCAGTACTTC.

This chain uses TRBV5-8 with TRBJ2-7; 12 nucleotides line up with TRBD2. The CDR3 has 15 amino acids. J was trimmed by 3 bases and V by 6 bases; bases with no gene match: 7. In germline, CDR1 is SGHTS, CDR2 YDEGEE. CDR3 sequence reads: CASTQRLAGDYEQYF. In nucleotides, the CDR3 is TGTGCCAGCACCCAGAGACTAGCGGGAGACTACGAGCAGTACTTC. The whole variable domain, filled in from reference TRBV5-8 and TRBJ2-7, reads EAGVTQSPTHLIKTRGQQATLRCSPISGHTSVYWYQQALGLGLQFLLWYDEGEERNRGNFPPRFSGRQFPNYSSELNVNALELEDSALYLCASTQRLAGDYEQYFGPGTRLTVT.

The genes are TRBV5-1 and TRBJ2-1; 9 nucleotides line up with TRBD1. Germline V CDR1 and CDR2: SGHRS, YFSETQ. V lost 5 bases, J lost 6 bases, and 9 bases stayed unmatched. The CDR3 has 15 residues. As DNA, the CDR3 is TGCGCCAGCAGACGGGACAGGGCGGAGGGCAATGAGCAGTTCTTC. Protein: CASRRDRAEGNEQFF.

This clone has more than one count but fewer than ten. The chain links TRBV27 to TRBJ1-1; 7 positions agree with TRBD1. The trim removed 7 bases at V and 0 bases at J, leaving 8 bases unmatched. Germline values: CDR1 MNHEY, CDR2 SMNVEV (reference sequence). The CDR3 contains 15 residues. CDR3: CASMSAGGMNTEAFF. CDR3 nucleotides: TGTGCCAGCATGTCCGCAGGGGGAATGAACACTGAAGCTTTCTTT.

The chain has TRBV19 and TRBJ2-5, with 7 bases matching TRBD1. The CDR3 is 15 amino acids. The V segment lost 5 bases and the J segment 5 bases; nucleotides outside the gene matches: 11. The germline gives CDR1 LNHDA, CDR2 SQIVND (reference sequence). This CDR3 reads CASSARTGWKETQYF. For the CDR3, the DNA is TGTGCCAGTAGTGCCAGGACAGGCTGGAAGGAGACCCAGTACTTC.

This chain links TRBV6-5 with TRBJ2-1; a possible D gene is TRBD1 (6 bases). The V gene lost 6 bases and the J gene lost 7 bases, with 19 bases spanning the gap. Germline V gene sequence: CDR1 MNHEY, CDR2 SVGAGI. CDR3 size: 15 residues. CDR3: CASSYVEQGQNEQFF. The CDR3, as DNA: TGTGCCAGCAGCTACGTCGAACAGGGTCAAAATGAGCAGTTCTTC.

V and J are TRBV18 and TRBJ1-5; the match to TRBD1 covers 8 bases. Germline CDR1 KGHSH, CDR2 LQKENI. The CDR3 is 16 amino acids. V was clipped by 6 bases and J by 0 bases; unmatched bases: 7. The CDR3: CASSQGTGSSNQPQHF. CDR3 DNA sequence: TGTGCCAGCTCGCAAGGGACAGGCAGTAGCAATCAGCCCCAGCATTTT.

For the CDR3, the DNA is TGTGCCAGCAGCGCGAGCGGGATGTCGTACAATGAGCAGTTCTTC. Translating it yields CASSASGMSYNEQFF. The chain links TRBV9 to TRBJ2-1; 7 bases match TRBD2. CDR3 length equals 15 residues. CDR1 is SGDLS and CDR2 is YYNGEE in the germline V gene. V lost 3 bases and J lost 4; bases outside the gene matches: 7.

In its sample, this clone was seen once. V and J are TRBV6-5 and TRBJ1-1; unclear D gene. CDR1 MNHEY and CDR2 SVGAGI come from the germline V gene. This CDR3 has 14 residues. Trimming shortened V by 6 bases and J by 4 bases, and 15 bases separated the two germline ends. CDR3 protein: CASRRPLRGTEAFF. DNA of the CDR3: TGTGCCAGCAGAAGGCCCCTTCGGGGCACTGAAGCTTTCTTT.

V usage is TRBV9 and J usage is TRBJ2-2, with TRBD2 matching over 14 bases. The CDR3 contains 16 residues. Germline CDR1 reads SGDLS; CDR2 reads YYNGEE. The junction had 5 bases not matched to a gene; V was cut back by 4 bases and J by 6 bases. For the CDR3, the DNA is TGTGCCAGCAGCCTAGGACTAGCGGGAGGCTCCGGGGAGCTGTTTTTT. Translated: CASSLGLAGGSGELFF. Using reference TRBV9 and TRBJ2-2 for the parts outside the CDR3, the full variable domain is DSGVTQTPKHLITATGQRVTLRCSPRSGDLSVYWYQQSLDQGLQFLIQYYNGEERAKGNILERFSAQQFPDLHSELNLSSLELGDSALYFCASSLGLAGGSGELFFGEGSRLTVL.

The chain carries TRBV9 and TRBJ2-5; D perhaps matches TRBD2 (5 bases). This CDR3 is 14 amino acids long. The germline CDR1 and CDR2 sequences are SGDLS and YYNGEE. V shed 3 bases and J shed 1 base, with 10 bases lying between them. CDR3 residues: CASSGSGAQETQYF. CDR3 in DNA: TGTGCCAGCAGCGGAAGCGGCGCCCAAGAGACCCAGTACTTC.

The rearrangement uses TRBV29-1 and TRBJ2-4; D is possibly TRBD2 (6 bases). The CDR3 is made up of 16 amino acids. Germline lookup yields CDR1 SQVTM and CDR2 ANQGSEA. Trimming took off 4 bases at V and 0 bases at J, with 16 bases between the two ends. The CDR3 loop is CSVGEVAEIAKNIQYF. As DNA, the CDR3 is TGCAGCGTTGGGGAGGTAGCGGAGATAGCCAAAAACATTCAGTACTTC.

This clone was picked up one time. The chain uses TRBV5-6 and TRBJ2-3, with a tentative D call TRBD1 (6 bases). The CDR3 loop spans 16 amino acids. CDR1 is SGHDT and CDR2 is YYEEEE in the germline V gene. V lost 3 bases, J lost 2 bases, and 16 bases lay in between. The CDR3 bases are TGTGCCAGCAGCTCCTGGCAGGACAGATACACAGATACGCAGTATTTT. Its protein product is CASSSWQDRYTDTQYF.

V gene TRBV30 combines with J gene TRBJ1-3; weak D call: TRBD1 (5 bases). Germline V gene data show CDR1 as GTSNPN and CDR2 as SVGIG (reference sequence). Deletions cut 0 bases from V and 4 bases from J, with 10 bases between. This CDR3 has 14 amino acids. The CDR3 bases are TGTGCCTGGAGTGTTGGGGGGGGAGGAAACACCATATATTTT. Translating gives CAWSVGGGGNTIYF.

This clone was recorded once. V usage is TRBV7-2 and J usage is TRBJ1-5; D is uncertain. The V end lost 3 bases, the J end lost 7 bases, and 10 bases lay between the germline ends. CDR1 and CDR2 (germline): SGHTA, FQGNSA. This CDR3 is built from 13 residues. The CDR3, as DNA: TGTGCCAGCAGCTTTGAGGGTAGCCAGCCCCAGCATTTT. This encodes CASSFEGSQPQHF.

The chain combines TRBV29-1 with TRBJ2-3; no reliable D call. Trimming stripped 4 bases from V and 4 bases from J, with 9 bases between. Germline V gives CDR1 SQVTM, CDR2 ANQGSEA. CDR3 length: 12 amino acids. The CDR3 coding sequence is TGCAGCGTTGTACCGGTTGCAGATACGCAGTATTTT. This sequence encodes CSVVPVADTQYF.

This clone was counted a single time. This chain uses TRBV9 with TRBJ2-3; 9 nucleotides align to TRBD2. The CDR3 is made up of 15 amino acids. V trimming: 4 bases; J trimming: 2 bases; junction bases outside the gene matches: 5. CDR1 and CDR2 (germline): SGDLS, YYNGEE. The CDR3 sequence is CASSRREGHTDTQYF. The CDR3 coding sequence is TGTGCCAGCAGCCGGCGGGAGGGCCACACAGATACGCAGTATTTT.

Only one count was recorded for this clone. V is TRBV5-1 and J is TRBJ2-5; TRBD1 agrees at 7 bases. The CDR3 has 16 residues. The trim removed 4 bases at V and 6 bases at J, leaving 15 bases unmatched. Germline lookup yields CDR1 SGHRS and CDR2 YFSETQ. The CDR3 loop is CASSPNPGTDTKTQYF. The CDR3 nucleotides are TGCGCCAGCAGCCCAAATCCCGGGACAGACACTAAGACCCAGTACTTC.

In DNA form, the CDR3 reads TGTGCCAGCAGTTCTCGGAGAGGGTTGGGCACTGAAGCTTTCTTT. The encoded protein is CASSSRRGLGTEAFF. The chain employs TRBV28 and TRBJ1-1; D call uncertain. With 4 bases removed from V and 4 bases from J, the gap between germline ends came to 16 bases. Germline CDR1 and CDR2: MDHEN and SYDVKM. The CDR3 runs 15 residues.

The DNA for the CDR3 is TGTGCCAGCAGCTTAGTTGCGGGAGGAGCGGGCTACGAGCAGTACTTC. It codes for CASSLVAGGAGYEQYF. The chain couples TRBV7-6 to TRBJ2-7, with 8 bases lining up with TRBD2. CDR3 length: 16 residues. Per germline, CDR1 SGHVS and CDR2 FNYEAQ. With V trimmed by 1 base and J by 3 bases, 8 bases remained unmatched.

The gene calls are TRBV11-2 and TRBJ2-7, with D possibly matching TRBD1 (5 bases). This CDR3 spans 14 amino acids. Germline assignment: CDR1 SGHAT and CDR2 FQNNGV. V dropped 7 bases and J dropped 2 bases, with 15 bases sitting between them. CDR3 in DNA: TGTGCCAGCACCTCACTGGACAAAACCTACGAGCAGTACTTC. Protein: CASTSLDKTYEQYF.

The rearrangement uses TRBV28 and TRBJ2-3; TRBD2 agrees at 8 bases. This CDR3 has 15 amino acids. CDR1 is MDHEN and CDR2 is SYDVKM in the germline V gene. The V and J ends lost 4 bases and 1 base, in that order; junction bases with no gene match: 4. CDR3 bases: TGTGCCAGCAGTTCCGGGACTAGGGGCACAGATACGCAGTATTTT. Its translation: CASSSGTRGTDTQYF. Full variable domain (rest looked up from reference TRBV28 and TRBJ2-3): DVKVTQSSRYLVKRTGEKVFLECVQDMDHENMFWYRQDPGLGLRLIYFSYDVKMKEKGDIPEGYSVSREKKERFSLILESASTNQTSMYLCASSSGTRGTDTQYFGPGTRLTVL.

The V and J genes are TRBV6-5 and TRBJ2-7, with 8 bases aligning to TRBD2. Trimming removed 4 bases from V and 7 bases from J; junction bases left unmatched: 3. The CDR3 consists of 12 residues. Germline V gives CDR1 MNHEY, CDR2 SVGAGI. CDR3 bases: TGTGCCAGCAGTTCGGGACTAGGGGAGCAGTACTTC. It specifies CASSSGLGEQYF.

The rearrangement uses TRBV19 and TRBJ2-7; 8 nucleotides agree with TRBD2. Germline V gene data show CDR1 as LNHDA and CDR2 as SQIVND (reference sequence). The ends lost 4 bases at V and 2 bases at J; junction bases unmatched: 7. There are 15 residues in the CDR3. CDR3 in amino acids: CASSNGGRLTYEQYF. CDR3 DNA: TGTGCCAGTAGTAACGGCGGGAGGCTTACCTACGAGCAGTACTTC.

This chain links TRBV28 with TRBJ2-1; D uncertain. Germline CDR1 and CDR2: MDHEN and SYDVKM. The V end was cut by 3 bases, the J end by 7 bases, with 13 bases between. The CDR3 extends over 14 amino acids. In nucleotides, the CDR3 is TGTGCCAGCAGTTTCGCCCCTGGCAGGAATGAGCAGTTCTTC. This sequence encodes CASSFAPGRNEQFF.

The chain couples TRBV11-2 to TRBJ2-7, with TRBD2 matching 8 bases. The CDR3 runs 15 residues. The J segment lost 2 bases and the V segment lost 6 bases, leaving 9 bases of the junction unmatched. Germline CDR1 is SGHAT and CDR2 is FQNNGV. The chain's CDR3 is CASRPRLAGPYEQYF. CDR3 sequence (DNA): TGTGCCAGCAGACCCCGGCTAGCGGGCCCCTACGAGCAGTACTTC. Full variable domain (missing parts from reference TRBV11-2 and TRBJ2-7): EAGVAQSPRYKIIEKRQSVAFWCNPISGHATLYWYQQILGQGPKLLIQFQNNGVVDDSQLPKDRFSAERLKGVDSTLKIQPAKLEDSAVYLCASRPRLAGPYEQYFGPGTRLTVT.

The chain recombines TRBV29-1 with TRBJ1-4; D is uncertain. Looked up from germline, CDR1 is SQVTM and CDR2 is ANQGSEA. This CDR3 is 12 amino acids long. Trimming left V 4 bases short and J 5 bases short, with 8 bases between. Written as DNA, the CDR3 is TGCAGCGTTGTAGACTTAAATGAAAAACTGTTTTTT. Translation gives CSVVDLNEKLFF.